These T cell receptor beta chains were read from a single sample in a study of blood T cells in healthy people across ages. TCRdb analysed the 5' RACE reads with MiXCR anew, one entry per CDR3 protein. The data hold hundreds of thousands of distinct CDR3 sequences, with about 28% observed a single time. The material sequenced was blood. These receptors were obtained from a woman of 80 years or more in good health. CDR3s include the opening cysteine and the closing phenylalanine or tryptophan. The D gene is left open where the match is weak. A clone size is listed for some rows: how often the clone was seen (once, few, many), or a class if it is expanded.

>TRBJ2-3|TRBV7-2|many|NA
TGTGCCAGCAGCTTCCGCCCAGCGACCGGCACAGATACGCAGTATTTT
CASSFRPATGTDTQYF
>TRBJ2-5|TRBV9|NA|NA
TGTGCCAGCAGCACGGGACACACCCAAGAGACCCAGTACTTC
CASSTGHTQETQYF
>TRBJ1-5|TRBV18|NA|NA
TGTGCCAGCTCACCACCGGAGAGCGATCAGCCCCAGCATTTT
CASSPPESDQPQHF
>TRBJ1-1|TRBV12-3/TRBV12-4|many|NA
TGTGCCAGCAGTTTATCTTTTCGTTCCGGGGAAGCTTTCTTT
CASSLSFRSGEAFF
>TRBJ2-7|TRBV7-9|many|TRBD2
TGTGCCAGCAGCTTCCTTGGGACTAGCGGGAGGGCAGGGGAGCAGTACTTC
CASSFLGTSGRAGEQYF
>TRBJ1-6|TRBV10-3|many|TRBD1
TGTGCCATCAGTGAGCCGAATACCGCCGCCACAGGGGGCAATTCACCCCTCCACTTT
CAISEPNTAATGGNSPLHF
>TRBJ2-1|TRBV10-1|NA|TRBD2
TGCGCCAGCAGTGGGACCCGTCTAGCGGACAATGAGCAGTTCTTC
CASSGTRLADNEQFF
>TRBJ2-1|TRBV6-5|NA|NA
TGTGCCAGCGGGGGAGGGGGTTTGTATGAGCAGTTCTTC
CASGGGGLYEQFF
>TRBJ2-1|TRBV27|NA|NA
TGTGCCAGCAGTTTAGGGCAGTTCAGCCCCTACAATGAGCAGTTCTTC
CASSLGQFSPYNEQFF
>TRBJ2-1|TRBV20-1|few|TRBD2
TGCAGTGCCAAGGAGCGGGGCGGACCGGGGGAGCAGTTCTTC
CSAKERGGPGEQFF
>TRBJ1-2|TRBV27|NA|NA
TGTGCCAGCAGATCCAGGGAGGTCTATGGCTACACCTTC
CASRSREVYGYTF
>TRBJ1-4|TRBV7-9|NA|TRBD1
TGTGCCAGCAGCTTAGGTGGGACAGGGAATGGAAAACTGTTTTTT
CASSLGGTGNGKLFF
>TRBJ1-1|TRBV2|NA|TRBD1
TGTGCCAGCAGCTCGACAGGGAGCGCCTTGAACACTGAAGCTTTCTTT
CASSSTGSALNTEAFF
>TRBJ1-1|TRBV7-9|many|NA
TGTGCCAGCACCAAAGACAGAGATGAAGCTTTCTTT
CASTKDRDEAFF
>TRBJ2-3|TRBV20-1|many|TRBD2
TGCAGTGCTAGGCGAGGGACTAGCGGGGGGCACACAGATACGCAGTATTTT
CSARRGTSGGHTDTQYF
>TRBJ2-7|TRBV6-5|many|NA
TGTGCCAGCAGTTACTCGACTAGTTCCTACGAGCAGTACTTC
CASSYSTSSYEQYF
>TRBJ1-1|TRBV10-3|many|NA
TGTGCCATCAGTGCGGTGAAGAACACTGAAGCTTTCTTT
CAISAVKNTEAFF
>TRBJ1-2|TRBV20-1|many|NA
TGCAGTGCTAGAGAATATAGGGGAGGGCCGAGCGGCTACACCTTC
CSAREYRGGPSGYTF
>TRBJ2-1|TRBV4-2|few|TRBD2
TGTGCCAGCAGCCAAGATGGTAGCGGGGCAACGTACAATGAGCAGTTCTTC
CASSQDGSGATYNEQFF
>TRBJ2-3|TRBV27|NA|TRBD1
TGTGCCAGCAGTCCTAGTCAGGGGGGCACAGATACGCAGTATTTT
CASSPSQGGTDTQYF
>TRBJ1-2|TRBV12-3/TRBV12-4|NA|TRBD1
TGTGCCAGCAGTGCCCGACAGGGGGGAAACACCTTC
CASSARQGGNTF
>TRBJ2-5|TRBV5-1|many|TRBD1
TGCGCCAGCAGACCGACAGGGGGTTCACAAGAGACCCAGTACTTC
CASRPTGGSQETQYF
>TRBJ2-5|TRBV3-1|many|TRBD2
TGTGCCAGCACCACGGGGGGACAAGAGACCCAGTACTTC
CASTTGGQETQYF
>TRBJ1-4|TRBV6-1|few|TRBD1
TGTGCCAGCAGTGCCCCAGACAGGGCAAAACTGTTTTTT
CASSAPDRAKLFF
>TRBJ1-2|TRBV18|NA|NA
TGTGCCAGCACTGGTGGGGGGCGTCATGGCTACACCTTC
CASTGGGRHGYTF
>TRBJ2-1|TRBV7-2|NA|TRBD1
TGTGCCAGCAGCTTAGTGACAGGGGTTGACAATGAGCAGTTCTTC
CASSLVTGVDNEQFF
>TRBJ1-6|TRBV27|NA|NA
TGTGCCAGCATCCTGCCCGTTCTTTTAGGTTCACCCCTCCACTTT
CASILPVLLGSPLHF
>TRBJ1-5|TRBV5-5|once|NA
TGTGCCAGCAGCTTGGGGGGGCCGGGAGAACAGCCCCAGCATTTT
CASSLGGPGEQPQHF
>TRBJ2-3|TRBV12-3/TRBV12-4|NA|TRBD2
TGTGCCAGCAGTCCAGCTCCCCCGGGACTAGTCACAGATGCGCAGTATTTT
CASSPAPPGLVTDAQYF
>TRBJ1-2|TRBV28|many|NA
TGTGCCAGCCAGCCGACGGGGGCGCGGTATGGCTACACCTTC
CASQPTGARYGYTF
>TRBJ2-7|TRBV4-1|NA|TRBD1
TGCGCCAGCAGCCAAGCCGCCGGGACAGGCTCCTACGAGCAGTACTTC
CASSQAAGTGSYEQYF
>TRBJ1-2|TRBV24-1|NA|NA
TGTGCCACCAGTGACACAGTTTATGGCTACACCTTC
CATSDTVYGYTF
>TRBJ2-5|TRBV9|many|NA
TGTGCCAGCAGCGTAGCCATTCAAGAGACCCAGTACTTC
CASSVAIQETQYF
>TRBJ2-5|TRBV11-2|many|NA
TGTGCCAGCAGCGCCCTGGGGCGGGAGACCCAGTACTTC
CASSALGRETQYF
>TRBJ2-3|TRBV29-1|few|TRBD1
TGCAGCGCCCCGGGTACAGGGGGGAGCACAGATACGCAGTATTTT
CSAPGTGGSTDTQYF
>TRBJ1-6|TRBV20-1|NA|NA
TGCAGTGCTAAAGGTCCGGGGACTGGTAATTCACCCCTCCACTTT
CSAKGPGTGNSPLHF
>TRBJ2-3|TRBV5-6|many|NA
TGTGCCAGCAGCTACGGGCGCACAGATACGCAGTATTTT
CASSYGRTDTQYF
>TRBJ2-6|TRBV7-9|few|NA
TGTGCCAGCAGCTCCTGGGGGGGGGGCCATGGGGCCAACGTCCTGACTTTC
CASSSWGGGHGANVLTF
>TRBJ2-5|TRBV7-9|many|TRBD1
TGTGCCAGCAGTCCAGACAGGGATCCAGAGACCCAGTACTTC
CASSPDRDPETQYF
>TRBJ2-1|TRBV7-2|many|NA
TGTGCCAGCAGCTCGATGAGGGCTGAGCAGTTCTTC
CASSSMRAEQFF
>TRBJ2-6|TRBV7-2|many|NA
TGTGCCAGCAGCTCCAGGACGGGGAGCTCTGGGGCCAACGTCCTGACTTTC
CASSSRTGSSGANVLTF
>TRBJ2-2|TRBV29-1|NA|TRBD1
TGCAGCGTTGCTCGGACAGGGGGCGCCCCCGGGGAGCTGTTTTTT
CSVARTGGAPGELFF
>TRBJ1-2|TRBV4-1|few|NA
TGCGCCAGCAGCCGACCAGGGGACTTACTCTATGGCTACACCTTC
CASSRPGDLLYGYTF
>TRBJ2-3|TRBV7-2|many|NA
TGTGCCAGCAGCTTTGTGGGGAGAGGAACAGATACGCAGTATTTT
CASSFVGRGTDTQYF